A selection of T cell receptor beta chains follows, all from one sample in a study of blood T cells in healthy people across ages. TCRdb used MiXCR to reprocess the 5' RACE reads, holding one entry per CDR3 protein. The sample lists approximately 730,000 distinct CDR3 sequences, around 46% occurring once. The material sequenced was blood. The receptors here all came from a woman in her sixties or seventies in good health. The CDR3 runs from the conserved cysteine through the conserved F or W. Each record gives: V gene, D gene, J gene, clone size, CDR3 protein, CDR3 DNA. The D gene is left open where the match is weak. Some rows mark clone size as missing; the rest say once, few, many or name a class of expanded clone.

TRBV7-9	.	TRBJ2-1	many	CASSANNEQFF	TGTGCCAGCAGCGCAAACAATGAGCAGTTCTTC
TRBV20-1	TRBD2	TRBJ2-3	few	CSAPRLAEHTDTQYF	TGCAGTGCGCCGAGACTAGCGGAGCACACAGATACGCAGTATTTT
TRBV7-2	.	TRBJ2-5	.	CASSLAADQYETQYF	TGTGCCAGCAGCTTAGCGGCCGATCAGTATGAGACCCAGTACTTC
TRBV11-1	.	TRBJ2-7	many	CASSLQDDSYEQYF	TGTGCCAGCAGCTTACAGGACGATTCCTACGAGCAGTACTTC
TRBV5-8	.	TRBJ2-7	few	CASSQQVLQYF	TGTGCCAGCAGCCAACAGGTTCTACAGTACTTC
TRBV28	.	TRBJ2-5	.	CASSLSTARHEETQYF	TGTGCCAGCAGTTTATCAACGGCTAGACATGAAGAGACCCAGTACTTC
TRBV10-3	.	TRBJ2-2	.	CAISGPSPTGELFF	TGTGCCATCAGTGGCCCTAGCCCCACCGGGGAGCTGTTTTTT
TRBV10-3	.	TRBJ2-3	few	CAIGETDTQYF	TGTGCCATAGGTGAGACAGATACGCAGTATTTT
TRBV5-1	TRBD2	TRBJ2-5	.	CASIPSGGSQETQYF	TGCGCCAGCATCCCTAGCGGAGGTTCTCAAGAGACCCAGTACTTC
TRBV12-5	.	TRBJ2-3	once	CASGLGGPGTDTQYF	TGTGCTAGTGGTTTGGGGGGCCCGGGCACAGATACGCAGTATTTT
TRBV4-1	TRBD1	TRBJ1-5	.	CASSQGTGRQPQHF	TGCGCCAGCAGCCAAGGGACAGGGCGTCAGCCCCAGCATTTT
TRBV6-2/TRBV6-3	.	TRBJ2-3	.	CASTPAVHMDTQYF	TGTGCCAGCACCCCTGCGGTTCACATGGATACGCAGTATTTT
TRBV7-2	TRBD2	TRBJ2-1	many	CASRGGSSYNEQFF	TGTGCCAGCAGGGGGGGGAGCTCCTACAATGAGCAGTTCTTC
TRBV10-3	.	TRBJ2-7	once	CAISESTPGIGGEQYF	TGTGCCATCAGTGAGTCGACCCCAGGTATAGGGGGCGAGCAGTACTTC
TRBV20-1	.	TRBJ2-3	.	CSAQGLRGATDTQYF	TGCAGTGCTCAGGGGCTCCGGGGGGCCACAGATACGCAGTATTTT
TRBV20-1	TRBD1	TRBJ1-5	.	CSATGQGSQPQHF	TGCAGTGCTACCGGACAGGGCTCTCAGCCCCAGCATTTT
TRBV7-9	TRBD1	TRBJ1-2	.	CASSLDREGYGYTF	TGTGCCAGCAGCTTGGACAGGGAAGGGTATGGCTACACCTTC
TRBV5-1	.	TRBJ2-7	many	CASSWGLDEQYF	TGCGCCAGCAGCTGGGGTTTGGACGAGCAGTACTTC
TRBV19	TRBD1	TRBJ2-7	few	CASSTWTGGRWEQYF	TGTGCCAGTAGTACCTGGACAGGGGGCAGGTGGGAGCAGTACTTC
TRBV11-1	.	TRBJ2-2	.	CASSYHRAGTGELFF	TGTGCCAGCAGCTATCACAGGGCTGGCACCGGGGAGCTGTTTTTT
TRBV20-1	.	TRBJ1-2	few	CSSPGPNLLLYTF	TGCAGTTCCCCAGGGCCAAATCTTTTACTCTACACCTTC
TRBV6-5	.	TRBJ1-1	few	CAASAGRTEAFF	TGTGCAGCTTCGGCGGGAAGAACTGAAGCTTTCTTT
TRBV21-1	.	TRBJ2-5	few	CASSAPTSGSIKTQYF	TGTGCCAGCAGCGCGCCGACTAGCGGGAGTATAAAGACCCAGTACTTC
TRBV12-3/TRBV12-4	.	TRBJ2-3	few	CASSLLETDTQYF	TGTGCCAGCAGTTTGTTGGAGACAGATACGCAGTATTTT
TRBV3-1	.	TRBJ2-5	.	CAGSQVEGVQYF	TGTGCCGGTAGCCAAGTGGAGGGGGTGCAGTACTTC
TRBV6-5	.	TRBJ1-4	few	CASSPQTSSSEKLFF	TGTGCCAGCAGTCCACAGACATCCTCGAGTGAAAAACTGTTTTTT
TRBV2	TRBD1	TRBJ2-5	.	CASNMDRGETQYF	TGTGCCAGCAATATGGACAGGGGGGAGACCCAGTACTTC
TRBV3-1	.	TRBJ2-6	.	CASSQGAGSSGANVLTF	TGTGCCAGCAGCCAAGGCGCGGGGAGCTCTGGGGCCAACGTCCTGACTTTC
TRBV6-2/TRBV6-3	.	TRBJ2-7	.	CAGSQGDRENEQYF	TGTGCCGGCAGCCAAGGGGACCGCGAGAACGAGCAGTACTTC
TRBV7-2	.	TRBJ1-5	many	CASSLTGGEPQHF	TGTGCCAGCAGCCTCACGGGAGGGGAGCCCCAGCATTTT
TRBV6-5	TRBD2	TRBJ2-1	few	CASTQLAGGFNNEQFF	TGTGCCAGCACCCAACTAGCGGGGGGTTTTAACAATGAGCAGTTCTTC
TRBV6-2/TRBV6-3	.	TRBJ2-3	.	CASTYRGESTDTQYF	TGTGCCAGCACCTATAGAGGGGAAAGCACAGATACGCAGTATTTT
TRBV4-1	TRBD2	TRBJ2-1	.	CASSQGGGTSGVYEQFF	TGCGCCAGCAGCCAGGGGGGCGGGACTAGCGGGGTATATGAGCAGTTCTTC
TRBV7-9	.	TRBJ1-1	few	CASSRGSNTEAFF	TGTGCCAGCAGCCGCGGATCAAACACTGAAGCTTTCTTT
TRBV6-5	.	TRBJ2-5	few	CASHKQGGQETQYF	TGTGCCAGCCATAAACAAGGGGGCCAAGAGACCCAGTACTTC
TRBV5-1	TRBD1	TRBJ2-1	few	CASSSGQANNEQFF	TGCGCCAGCAGCTCGGGACAGGCCAACAATGAGCAGTTCTTC